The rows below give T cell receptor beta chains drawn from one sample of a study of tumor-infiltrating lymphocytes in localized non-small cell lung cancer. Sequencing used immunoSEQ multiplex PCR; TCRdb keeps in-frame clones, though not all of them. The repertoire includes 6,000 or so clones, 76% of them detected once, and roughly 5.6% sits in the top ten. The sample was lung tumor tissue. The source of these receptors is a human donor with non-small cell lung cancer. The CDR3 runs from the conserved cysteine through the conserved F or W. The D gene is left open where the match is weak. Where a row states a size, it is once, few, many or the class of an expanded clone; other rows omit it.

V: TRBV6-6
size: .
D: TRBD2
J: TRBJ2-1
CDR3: CASRGTSGGGNEQFF
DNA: TGTGCCAGCAGGGGGACTAGCGGGGGGGGTAATGAGCAGTTCTTC

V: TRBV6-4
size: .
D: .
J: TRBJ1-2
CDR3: CASSDPRARYGYTF
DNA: TGTGCCAGCAGTGACCCCCGGGCTCGGTATGGCTACACCTTC

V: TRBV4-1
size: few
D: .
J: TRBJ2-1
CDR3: CASSQATGLWDEQFF
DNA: TGCGCCAGCAGCCAAGCTACAGGACTATGGGATGAGCAGTTCTTC

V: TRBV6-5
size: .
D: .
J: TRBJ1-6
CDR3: CASSYWQANSPLHF
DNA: TGTGCCAGCAGTTACTGGCAGGCTAATTCACCCCTCCACTTT

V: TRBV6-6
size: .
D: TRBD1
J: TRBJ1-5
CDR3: CASSRRQGYNQPQHF
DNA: TGTGCCAGCAGCCGAAGACAGGGGTACAATCAGCCCCAGCATTTT

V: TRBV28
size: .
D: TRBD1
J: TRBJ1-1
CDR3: CASSRAIGGRTEAFF
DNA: TGTGCCAGCAGCAGGGCTATAGGGGGCAGGACTGAAGCTTTCTTT

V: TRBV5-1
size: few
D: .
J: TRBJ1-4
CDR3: CASSRDATNEKLFF
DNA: TGCGCCAGCAGCCGGGATGCAACTAATGAAAAACTGTTTTTT

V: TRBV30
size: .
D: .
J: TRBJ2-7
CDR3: CAWGAGQPNEQYF
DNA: TGTGCCTGGGGTGCGGGACAGCCTAACGAGCAGTACTTC

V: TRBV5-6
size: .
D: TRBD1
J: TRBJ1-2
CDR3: CASSFGTGGFLYGYTF
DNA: TGTGCCAGCAGCTTCGGGACAGGGGGCTTTCTTTACGGCTACACCTTC

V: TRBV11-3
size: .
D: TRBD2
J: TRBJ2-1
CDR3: CASKKGTSGYNEQFF
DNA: TGTGCCAGCAAGAAAGGGACTAGCGGTTACAATGAGCAGTTCTTC